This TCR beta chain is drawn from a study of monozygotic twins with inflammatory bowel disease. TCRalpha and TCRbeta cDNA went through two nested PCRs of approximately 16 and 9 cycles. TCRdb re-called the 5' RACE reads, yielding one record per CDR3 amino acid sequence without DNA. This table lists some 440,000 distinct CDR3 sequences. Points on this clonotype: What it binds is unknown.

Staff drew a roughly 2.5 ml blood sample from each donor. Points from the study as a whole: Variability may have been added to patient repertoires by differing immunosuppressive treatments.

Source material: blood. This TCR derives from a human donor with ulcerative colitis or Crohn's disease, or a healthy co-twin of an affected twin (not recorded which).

This chain's CDR3 is CASNSVGTSDGEQFF. This chain links TRBV2 with TRBJ2-1; checking the TCRdb D call of TRBD2 is not possible without DNA. The CDR3 totals 15 residues. Germline values: CDR1 SNHLY, CDR2 FYNNEI.